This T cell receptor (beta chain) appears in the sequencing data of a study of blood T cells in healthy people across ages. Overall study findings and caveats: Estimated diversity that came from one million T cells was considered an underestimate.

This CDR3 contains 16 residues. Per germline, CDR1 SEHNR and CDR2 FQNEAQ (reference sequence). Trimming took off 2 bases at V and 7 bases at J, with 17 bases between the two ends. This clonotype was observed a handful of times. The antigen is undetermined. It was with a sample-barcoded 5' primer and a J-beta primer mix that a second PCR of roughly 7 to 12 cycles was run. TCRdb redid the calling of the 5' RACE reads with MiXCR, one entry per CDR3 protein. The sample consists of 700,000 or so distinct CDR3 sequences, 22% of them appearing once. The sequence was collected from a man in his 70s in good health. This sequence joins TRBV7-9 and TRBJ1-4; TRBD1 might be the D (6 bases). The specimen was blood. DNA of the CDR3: TGTGCCAGCAGCTTACCGTGGGGGCCGAGGGGTGAAAAACTGTTTTTT. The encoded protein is CASSLPWGPRGEKLFF.